Shown below are 10 T cell receptor beta chains from a single sample sequenced in a study of human T cells and chemical hapten exposure. The time point: patch test 1, 2 weeks after DPC sensitization. Treatment defined: therapeutic diphenylcyclopropenone sensitization with weekly scalp DPC. TCRdb called the RACE reads again in MiXCR, with one record for every CDR3 protein. The data hold 180,000 or so distinct CDR3 sequences, with around 13% observed a single time. The specimen was whole blood, collected in connection with sensitization to the hapten diphenylcyclopropenone (DPC). These receptors were taken from a woman in her twenties or thirties with alopecia areata. Some clones in this sample may be carry-over from other donors' samples.

This clonotype was seen a few times. The J gene is TRBJ2-2, the V gene TRBV28; D possibly corresponds to TRBD2 (6 bases). The CDR3 totals 14 residues. Trimming cost V 8 bases and J 4 bases, with 14 bases left between them. Germline lookup yields CDR1 MDHEN and CDR2 SYDVKM. This chain's CDR3 is CASLPPGGTGELFF. CDR3 in DNA: TGTGCCAGCCTCCCTCCCGGGGGCACCGGGGAGCTGTTTTTT.

This rearrangement joins TRBV6-6 to TRBJ1-5, with D possibly matching TRBD1 (5 bases). This CDR3 comprises 17 residues. Germline V gene lookup returns CDR1 MNHNY and CDR2 SVGAGI (reference sequence). V was shortened by 7 bases and J by 1 base, with 20 bases between the two germline ends. This CDR3 is CASNQRFRGGSNQPQHF. The DNA for the CDR3 is TGTGCCAGCAACCAGAGATTTAGGGGTGGGAGCAATCAGCCCCAGCATTTT.

This clonotype was found a few times. The rearrangement links TRBV29-1 to TRBJ2-2; D is perhaps TRBD1 or TRBD2 (5 bases each). Trimming took 6 bases from V and 0 from J, leaving 8 bases between them. This CDR3 comprises 13 residues. Germline V CDR1 and CDR2: SQVTM, ANQGSEA. CDR3 loop: CSVRGPNTGELFF. The CDR3 DNA is TGCAGCGTGAGGGGCCCGAACACCGGGGAGCTGTTTTTT.

Many counts were recorded for this clonotype. The chain uses TRBV7-9 and TRBJ1-1, with D possibly TRBD1 on 5 matching bases. This CDR3 is built from 16 residues. V was trimmed by 2 bases and J by 4 bases, leaving 17 bases between them. Germline V CDR1 and CDR2: SEHNR, FQNEAQ (reference sequence). CDR3 region: CASSLRNQGLATEAFF. The CDR3 DNA follows: TGTGCCAGCAGCTTACGGAACCAGGGCTTGGCCACTGAAGCTTTCTTT.

At least ten counts were recorded for this clonotype. The chain is built from TRBV3-1 and TRBJ1-1; D gene ambiguous. CDR1 and CDR2 (germline): LGHDT, YNNKEL (reference sequence). The CDR3 is 14 residues long. V gave up 0 bases and J gave up 0 bases, with 5 bases separating them. CDR3 DNA sequence: TGTGCCAGCAGCCAAGATTCCATGAACACTGAAGCTTTCTTT. Encoded protein: CASSQDSMNTEAFF.

This clonotype was observed many times. The gene calls are TRBV28 and TRBJ2-1, with D perhaps TRBD2 (6 bases). The germline CDR1 and CDR2 sequences are MDHEN and SYDVKM. V was clipped by 8 bases and J by 6 bases, with 8 bases between them. The CDR3 loop spans 11 amino acids. In DNA, the CDR3 is TGTGCCAGCGGGAGGTTCAATGAGCAGTTCTTC. Translation gives CASGRFNEQFF.

This clonotype has just a few counts. The J gene is TRBJ2-5, the V gene TRBV29-1; D uncertain. The CDR3 runs to 14 residues. The germline V and J ends were trimmed by 3 bases and 3 bases, with 14 bases remaining between them. Germline V gene lookup returns CDR1 SQVTM and CDR2 ANQGSEA. CDR3 coding DNA: TGCAGCGTTGACCCCTACCCGGAGAAAGAGACCCAGTACTTC. Protein product: CSVDPYPEKETQYF.

The chain employs TRBV28 and TRBJ1-4, with 9 bases matching TRBD1. The V gene's germline CDR1 is MDHEN and CDR2 SYDVKM. The CDR3 spans 15 residues. The V gene end was trimmed by 6 bases and the J gene end by 8 bases; junction bases not matched to a gene: 10. The CDR3 spells CASSASGTGKEKLFF. DNA of the CDR3: TGTGCCAGCAGCGCCTCCGGGACAGGGAAGGAAAAACTGTTTTTT.

Remarks on this clonotype: One end of the junction does not line up with germline, which may come from a read error. The chain has TRBV12-3 or TRBV12-4 and TRBJ2-7, with D possibly TRBD2 on 6 matching bases. The CDR3 has 14 residues. CDR3 sequence reads: CANSFTGETYEQYF. The CDR3, as DNA: TGTGCCAACAGTTTCACGGGAGAAACCTACGAGCAGTACTTC.

V gene TRBV4-3 combines with J gene TRBJ2-1, with 8 positions matching TRBD2. The CDR3 covers 15 residues. Germline V gene sequence: CDR1 LGHNA, CDR2 YSLEER. V lost 4 bases, J lost 6 bases, and 8 bases stayed unmatched. CDR3 bases: TGCGCCAGCAGCCCCGGGACTAGGAGCCTCAATGAGCAGTTCTTC. It yields the protein CASSPGTRSLNEQFF.